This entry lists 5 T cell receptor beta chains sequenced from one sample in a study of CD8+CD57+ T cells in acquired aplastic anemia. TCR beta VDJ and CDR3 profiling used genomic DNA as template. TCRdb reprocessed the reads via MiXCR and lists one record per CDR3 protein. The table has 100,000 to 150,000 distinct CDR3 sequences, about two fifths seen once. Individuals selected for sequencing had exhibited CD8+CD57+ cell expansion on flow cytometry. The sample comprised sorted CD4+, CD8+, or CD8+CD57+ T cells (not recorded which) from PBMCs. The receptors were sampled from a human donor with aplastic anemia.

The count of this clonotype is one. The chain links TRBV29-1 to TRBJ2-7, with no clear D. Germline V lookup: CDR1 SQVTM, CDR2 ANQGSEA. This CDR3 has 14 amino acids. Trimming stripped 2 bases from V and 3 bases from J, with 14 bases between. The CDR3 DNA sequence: TGCAGCGTTGAACTTTCGGAGCTCAACTACGAGCAGTACTTC. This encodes CSVELSELNYEQYF.

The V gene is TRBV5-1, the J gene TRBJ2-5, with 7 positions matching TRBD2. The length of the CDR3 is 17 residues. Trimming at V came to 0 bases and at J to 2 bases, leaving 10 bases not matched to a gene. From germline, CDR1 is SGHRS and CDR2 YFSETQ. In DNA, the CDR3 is TGCGCCAGCAGCTTGGTTGCTAGCGGACACCCACAAGAGACCCAGTACTTC. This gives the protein CASSLVASGHPQETQYF. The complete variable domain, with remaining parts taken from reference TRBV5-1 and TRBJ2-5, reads KAGVTQTPRYLIKTRGQQVTLSCSPISGHRSVSWYQQTPGQGLQFLFEYFSETQRNKGNFPGRFSGRQFSNSRSEMNVSTLELGDSALYLCASSLVASGHPQETQYFGPGTRLLVL.

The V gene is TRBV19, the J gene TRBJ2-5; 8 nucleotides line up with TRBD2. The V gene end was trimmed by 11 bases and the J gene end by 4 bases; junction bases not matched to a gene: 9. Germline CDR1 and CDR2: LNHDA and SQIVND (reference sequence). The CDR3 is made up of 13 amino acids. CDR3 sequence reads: CAAHGGAGETQYF. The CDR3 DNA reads TGTGCCGCCCACGGGGGGGCGGGAGAGACCCAGTACTTC.

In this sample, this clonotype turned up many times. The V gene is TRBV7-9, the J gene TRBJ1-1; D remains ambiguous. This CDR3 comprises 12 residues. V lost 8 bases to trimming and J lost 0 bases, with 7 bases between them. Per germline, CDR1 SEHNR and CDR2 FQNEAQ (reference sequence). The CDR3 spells CASGSMNTEAFF. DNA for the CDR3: TGTGCCAGCGGGTCGATGAACACTGAAGCTTTCTTT. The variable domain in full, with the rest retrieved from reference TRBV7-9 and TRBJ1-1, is DTGVSQNPRHKITKRGQNVTFRCDPISEHNRLYWYRQTLGQGPEFLTYFQNEAQLEKSRLLSDRFSAERPKGSFSTLEIQRTEQGDSAMYLCASGSMNTEAFFGQGTRLTVV.

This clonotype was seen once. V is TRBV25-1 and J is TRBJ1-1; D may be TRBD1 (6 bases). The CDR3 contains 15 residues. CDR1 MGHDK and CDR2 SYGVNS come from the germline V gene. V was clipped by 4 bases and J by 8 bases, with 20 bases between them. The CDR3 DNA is TGTGCCAGCAGTGGGCAGGGGCGACGTTTCGGGGAAGCTTTCTTT. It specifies CASSGQGRRFGEAFF. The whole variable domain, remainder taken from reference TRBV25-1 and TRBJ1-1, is EADIYQTPRYLVIGTGKKITLECSQTMGHDKMYWYQQDPGMELHLIHYSYGVNSTEKGDLSSESTVSRIRTEHFPLTLESARPSHTSQYLCASSGQGRRFGEAFFGQGTRLTVV.